This is a list of T cell receptor beta chains from one sample in a study of T cell responses to AZD1222 COVID-19 vaccine. Clones were read by immunoSEQ multiplex PCR, and TCRdb kept only the in-frame ones, dropping some. The sample shows tens of thousands of clones, roughly 85% of them seen only once. This sample comprised peripheral blood, obtained on day 0 of AZD1222 vaccination. The receptor set was obtained from an adult in good health. The CDR3 runs from the conserved cysteine through the conserved F or W. The D gene is left open where the match is weak. Some rows have no size entry. The others give once, few or many, or a class for an expanded clone.

CDR3: CAWKGQGRSSYTF; DNA: TGTGCCTGGAAGGGACAGGGAAGATCGAGCTACACCTTC; J: TRBJ1-2; D: TRBD1; size: NA; V: TRBV30
CDR3: CASSVADSYEQYF; DNA: TGTGCCAGCAGCGTTGCGGATTCCTACGAGCAGTACTTC; J: TRBJ2-7; D: NA; size: once; V: TRBV9
CDR3: CASSRRGPSGANVLTF; DNA: TGTGCCAGCAGCCGCCGAGGACCTTCTGGGGCCAACGTCCTGACTTTC; J: TRBJ2-6; D: NA; size: NA; V: TRBV11-3
CDR3: CSGVGDTEAFF; DNA: TGCAGTGGAGTGGGGGACACTGAAGCTTTCTTT; J: TRBJ1-1; D: NA; size: NA; V: TRBV20-1
CDR3: CASSETQGMDYGYTF; DNA: TGTGCCAGCAGCGAGACACAGGGTATGGACTATGGCTACACCTTC; J: TRBJ1-2; D: NA; size: NA; V: TRBV9
CDR3: CAYSGGYGQPQHF; DNA: TGTGCCTATTCGGGCGGGTATGGACAGCCCCAGCATTTT; J: TRBJ1-5; D: NA; size: NA; V: TRBV30
CDR3: CASSQGTGGWAYEQYF; DNA: TGCGCCAGCAGCCAAGGGACTGGCGGATGGGCCTACGAGCAGTACTTC; J: TRBJ2-7; D: NA; size: NA; V: TRBV4-1
CDR3: CASSPVRHFGDTQYF; DNA: TGTGCCAGCAGCCCCGTGCGCCACTTCGGCGATACGCAGTATTTT; J: TRBJ2-3; D: NA; size: NA; V: TRBV7-2
CDR3: CASSLTGTGVYEQYF; DNA: TGCGCCAGCAGCTTGACCGGGACGGGGGTCTACGAGCAGTACTTC; J: TRBJ2-7; D: NA; size: NA; V: TRBV5-1
CDR3: CASTPSGGYEQYF; DNA: TGTGCCAGCACCCCATCGGGCGGCTACGAGCAGTACTTC; J: TRBJ2-7; D: NA; size: NA; V: TRBV6-2/TRBV6-3
CDR3: CASSELAGTTGELFF; DNA: TGCGCCAGCAGTGAACTAGCGGGGACCACCGGGGAGCTGTTTTTT; J: TRBJ2-2; D: TRBD2; size: NA; V: TRBV10-2
CDR3: CASSQAVHRASRSDTQYF; DNA: TGTGCCAGCAGCCAAGCGGTCCATAGAGCCTCGAGGTCAGATACGCAGTATTTT; J: TRBJ2-3; D: NA; size: NA; V: TRBV3-1/TRBV3-2
CDR3: CAISESWGKGGSYEQYF; DNA: TGTGCCATCAGTGAGTCTTGGGGGAAGGGGGGCTCCTACGAGCAGTACTTC; J: TRBJ2-7; D: NA; size: NA; V: TRBV10-3
CDR3: CASSLGAANTYNEQFF; DNA: TGTGCCAGCAGCCTAGGAGCGGCAAACACCTACAATGAGCAGTTCTTC; J: TRBJ2-1; D: NA; size: NA; V: TRBV9
CDR3: CASSTLAGGPGETQYF; DNA: TGCGCCAGCAGCACCTTAGCGGGGGGGCCAGGAGAGACCCAGTACTTC; J: TRBJ2-5; D: TRBD2; size: NA; V: TRBV5-1
CDR3: CASSIAPESYEQYF; DNA: TGTGCCAGTAGTATAGCCCCGGAATCCTACGAGCAGTACTTC; J: TRBJ2-7; D: NA; size: NA; V: TRBV19
CDR3: CASSLAQGAIYGYTF; DNA: TGTGCCAGCAGCTTAGCCCAGGGGGCGATTTATGGCTACACCTTC; J: TRBJ1-2; D: TRBD1; size: once; V: TRBV7-9
CDR3: CASSRQNSNQPQHF; DNA: TGTGCCAGCAGTAGACAGAATAGCAATCAGCCCCAGCATTTT; J: TRBJ1-5; D: NA; size: once; V: TRBV6-5
CDR3: CASSDQGNEKLFF; DNA: TGTGCCAGCAGCGATCAGGGTAATGAAAAACTGTTTTTT; J: TRBJ1-4; D: NA; size: NA; V: TRBV6-5
CDR3: CSVEGLQGAPTPNEQYF; DNA: TGCAGCGTTGAGGGCCTCCAGGGGGCACCGACTCCTAACGAGCAGTACTTC; J: TRBJ2-7; D: TRBD1; size: NA; V: TRBV29-1
CDR3: CASSEARAGEQYF; DNA: TGTGCCAGCAGTGAAGCTAGGGCGGGCGAGCAGTACTTC; J: TRBJ2-7; D: NA; size: once; V: TRBV2
CDR3: CSAWTSGYTF; DNA: TGCAGTGCGTGGACCAGTGGCTACACCTTC; J: TRBJ1-2; D: NA; size: NA; V: TRBV20-1
CDR3: CASSYLDSGGASEQFF; DNA: TGTGCCAGCAGTTACCTAGATAGCGGGGGGGCCAGTGAGCAGTTCTTC; J: TRBJ2-1; D: TRBD2; size: NA; V: TRBV6-5
CDR3: CASREGGRGQHF; DNA: TGTGCCAGCAGGGAAGGGGGCCGCGGCCAGCATTTT; J: TRBJ1-5; D: TRBD1; size: NA; V: TRBV2
CDR3: CASSLVLAGELFF; DNA: TGTGCCAGCAGCTTAGTCCTAGCCGGGGAGCTGTTTTTT; J: TRBJ2-2; D: NA; size: NA; V: TRBV11-3
CDR3: CASGGQGEKLFF; DNA: TGTGCCAGCGGAGGACAGGGTGAAAAACTGTTTTTT; J: TRBJ1-4; D: TRBD1; size: NA; V: TRBV12-3/TRBV12-4
CDR3: CASSDGSEYGYTF; DNA: TGTGCCAGCAGTGACGGCTCAGAATACGGCTACACCTTC; J: TRBJ1-2; D: NA; size: NA; V: TRBV2
CDR3: CASSFDNLYGYTF; DNA: TGTGCCAGCAGTTTCGACAACCTCTATGGCTACACCTTC; J: TRBJ1-2; D: NA; size: NA; V: TRBV6-2/TRBV6-3
CDR3: CASSSGRTALQLNTGELFF; DNA: TGTGCCAGCAGCTCTGGGAGGACAGCTCTACAATTGAACACCGGGGAGCTGTTTTTT; J: TRBJ2-2; D: NA; size: NA; V: TRBV5-6
CDR3: CSVGLAVYNEQFF; DNA: TGCAGCGTTGGACTGGCCGTCTACAATGAGCAGTTCTTC; J: TRBJ2-1; D: NA; size: NA; V: TRBV29-1
CDR3: CASSLRVRGHNEQFF; DNA: TGTGCCAGCAGCCTAAGAGTGAGGGGACACAATGAGCAGTTCTTC; J: TRBJ2-1; D: NA; size: once; V: TRBV13
CDR3: CASSSLRVPSTDTQYF; DNA: TGTGCCAGCAGCTCTTTAAGGGTTCCGAGCACAGATACGCAGTATTTT; J: TRBJ2-3; D: NA; size: NA; V: TRBV11-1
CDR3: CASSENRGLNGYTF; DNA: TGTGCCAGCAGTGAGAACCGGGGGCTTAATGGCTACACCTTC; J: TRBJ1-2; D: NA; size: NA; V: TRBV6-4
CDR3: CASSEPRNTEAFF; DNA: TGTGCCAGCAGTGAACCCCGGAACACTGAAGCTTTCTTT; J: TRBJ1-1; D: NA; size: NA; V: TRBV2
CDR3: CASSDLAGSYEQYF; DNA: TGTGCCAGCAGTGACCTAGCGGGTTCCTACGAGCAGTACTTC; J: TRBJ2-7; D: TRBD2; size: once; V: TRBV25-1
CDR3: CASSLWSSSYEQYF; DNA: TGTGCCAGCAGTTTATGGTCGAGCTCCTACGAGCAGTACTTC; J: TRBJ2-7; D: NA; size: NA; V: TRBV27
CDR3: CASRLTGSGNTIYF; DNA: TGTGCCAGCAGGCTGACGGGCTCTGGAAACACCATATATTTT; J: TRBJ1-3; D: NA; size: NA; V: TRBV5-6
CDR3: CASSLPREDEKLFF; DNA: TGTGCCAGCAGCTTACCCCGGGAGGATGAAAAACTGTTTTTT; J: TRBJ1-4; D: NA; size: NA; V: TRBV7-2
CDR3: CASGDTWAFDYGYTF; DNA: TGTGCCAGTGGGGACACGTGGGCGTTTGACTATGGCTACACCTTC; J: TRBJ1-2; D: NA; size: NA; V: TRBV19
CDR3: CASSSYSGGASEQFF; DNA: TGTGCCAGCAGCTCCTATAGCGGGGGGGCGTCTGAGCAGTTCTTC; J: TRBJ2-1; D: TRBD2; size: NA; V: TRBV7-3
CDR3: CAWSDPREFLSPLHF; DNA: TGTGCCTGGAGTGATCCCCGGGAGTTCCTCTCGCCCCTCCACTTT; J: TRBJ1-6; D: NA; size: few; V: TRBV30
CDR3: CASSLQGGVYEKLFF; DNA: TGTGCCAGCAGCCTTCAAGGGGGAGTCTACGAAAAACTGTTTTTT; J: TRBJ1-4; D: NA; size: NA; V: TRBV3-1/TRBV3-2
CDR3: CASSQEDQGWGSPLHF; DNA: TGTGCCAGCAGCCAAGAGGATCAGGGCTGGGGTTCACCCCTCCACTTT; J: TRBJ1-6; D: NA; size: NA; V: TRBV3-1/TRBV3-2
CDR3: CATSALGYGGTDTQYF; DNA: TGTGCCACCAGTGCGCTAGGCTATGGCGGGACAGATACGCAGTATTTT; J: TRBJ2-3; D: NA; size: NA; V: TRBV24-1
CDR3: CATSDPPGQVRGRNQPQHF; DNA: TGTGCCACCAGTGATCCCCCGGGACAGGTACGGGGGCGCAATCAGCCCCAGCATTTT; J: TRBJ1-5; D: TRBD1; size: few; V: TRBV24-1
CDR3: CASSHPGTPGPQYF; DNA: TGTGCCAGTAGTCACCCCGGGACCCCGGGCCCGCAGTATTTT; J: TRBJ2-3; D: NA; size: NA; V: TRBV19
CDR3: CASSGTSGGFSKYNEQFF; DNA: TGCGCCAGCAGCGGTACTAGCGGGGGCTTCTCCAAGTACAATGAGCAGTTCTTC; J: TRBJ2-1; D: TRBD2; size: NA; V: TRBV4-1